One sample yielded the 27 T cell receptor beta chains listed below, sequenced in a study of shared clonotypes between healthy human individuals. Profiling relied on immunoSEQ multiplex PCR, and the TCRdb table lists in-frame clones only, not all of them. The data hold about 1 million clones, with roughly 75% observed a single time. The sequenced material came from memory CD4+ T cells sorted from blood. As for subset: CD45RA-negative fraction. All receptors derive from a young man in good health.

The rearrangement uses TRBV6-6 and TRBJ2-7; TRBD2 aligns across 8 bases. CDR3 length: 16 amino acids. Germline CDR1 reads MNHNY; CDR2 reads SVGAGI (reference sequence). V trimming: 5 bases; J trimming: 4 bases; junction bases outside the gene matches: 13. DNA for the CDR3: TGTGCCAGCAGTCCCTCCGGGAGCGGGAGCTTGTACGAGCAGTACTTC. Amino acid sequence: CASSPSGSGSLYEQYF.

The chain couples TRBV6-6 to TRBJ2-7; 11 nucleotides line up with TRBD2. The CDR3 is made up of 16 amino acids. V shed 0 bases, J shed 1 base, and the junction held 2 bases outside the gene matches. The germline CDR1 and CDR2 sequences are MNHNY and SVGAGI (reference sequence). CDR3: CASSYSASGRSYEQYF. The CDR3 bases are TGTGCCAGCAGTTACTCGGCTAGCGGGAGGTCCTACGAGCAGTACTTC.

This clone appeared a single time. The sample holds other DNA sequences that translate to the same CDR3. The V gene is TRBV19, the J gene TRBJ2-2; 8 bases map to TRBD2. The CDR3 length is 14 residues. V lost 9 bases and J lost 2; bases outside the gene matches: 5. CDR1 is LNHDA, CDR2 SQIVND, per germline (reference sequence). The CDR3 loop reads CASSSGSNTGELFF. The CDR3 nucleotides are TGTGCCAGCTCAAGCGGGAGTAACACCGGGGAGCTGTTTTTT. The variable domain in full, with the rest retrieved from reference TRBV19 and TRBJ2-2, is DGGITQSPKYLFRKEGQNVTLSCEQNLNHDAMYWYRQDPGQGLRLIYYSQIVNDFQKGDIAEGYSVSREKKESFPLTVTSAQKNPTAFYLCASSSGSNTGELFFGEGSRLTVL.

The chain has TRBV7-2 and TRBJ2-3; 9 bases fit TRBD2. CDR3 length: 15 amino acids. V lost 5 bases and J lost 1; bases outside the gene matches: 4. Germline V gene data show CDR1 as SGHTA and CDR2 as FQGNSA. The CDR3 DNA reads as TGTGCCAGCAGCCGGCCTAGCGGGGGCACAGATACGCAGTATTTT. This sequence encodes CASSRPSGGTDTQYF.

The V and J genes are TRBV13 and TRBJ2-3, with TRBD1 as a possible D gene (5 bases). V lost 5 bases and J lost 2, with 11 bases in between. The CDR3 is made up of 14 amino acids. Germline V gene lookup returns CDR1 PRHDT and CDR2 FYEKMQ (reference sequence). The CDR3 nucleotides read TGTGCCAGCAGCATAACAGGACCCACAGATACGCAGTATTTT. It specifies CASSITGPTDTQYF.

The chain combines TRBV9 with TRBJ2-1, with a weak D call TRBD2 (5 bases). V was pared by 7 bases and J by 9 bases, with 20 bases between. In germline, CDR1 is SGDLS, CDR2 YYNGEE. This CDR3 spans 14 amino acids. In DNA form, the CDR3 reads TGTGCCAGCGGCGGAAGCGGCTTAGAGAGTGAGCAGTTCTTC. Its protein product is CASGGSGLESEQFF.

This chain joins TRBV19 and TRBJ2-7, with TRBD1 matching 10 bases. The CDR3 length is 13 residues. Germline lookup yields CDR1 LNHDA and CDR2 SQIVND (reference sequence). The junction had 6 bases not matched to a gene; V was cut back by 7 bases and J by 6 bases. CDR3 loop: CASTGTGVGEQYF. The CDR3 region has the DNA TGTGCCAGTACGGGGACAGGGGTCGGCGAGCAGTACTTC. Full variable domain (missing parts from reference TRBV19 and TRBJ2-7): DGGITQSPKYLFRKEGQNVTLSCEQNLNHDAMYWYRQDPGQGLRLIYYSQIVNDFQKGDIAEGYSVSREKKESFPLTVTSAQKNPTAFYLCASTGTGVGEQYFGPGTRLTVT.

This sequence joins TRBV30 and TRBJ2-2; TRBD2 aligns across 11 bases. The CDR3 length is 16 residues. V lost 5 bases to trimming and J lost 2 bases; unmatched junction nucleotides: 7. Germline loops: CDR1 GTSNPN, CDR2 SVGIG (reference sequence). Written as DNA, the CDR3 is TGTGCCTGGGCCCCGGGACTAGCGGTCAACACCGGGGAGCTGTTTTTT. Protein: CAWAPGLAVNTGELFF.

V gene TRBV19 combines with J gene TRBJ1-2; TRBD1 aligns across 7 bases. The germline V gene has CDR1 LNHDA and CDR2 SQIVND (reference sequence). The CDR3 is made up of 17 amino acids. J gave up 4 bases and V 7 bases, and 18 bases lay outside the gene matches. In DNA form, the CDR3 reads TGTGCCAGTACCGCGGGAGCCAGGGGGAAGGTATTCTATGGCTACACCTTC. Encoded protein: CASTAGARGKVFYGYTF.

This chain connects TRBV5-4 to TRBJ1-2, with 7 bases fitting TRBD1. The CDR3 is made up of 13 amino acids. CDR1 is SGHNT, CDR2 YYREEE, per germline (reference sequence). Losses at the gene ends were 4 bases for V and 4 bases for J; bases not matched to a gene: 4. CDR3 loop: CASSRKGAYGYTF. The DNA for the CDR3 is TGTGCCAGCAGCCGGAAGGGGGCCTATGGCTACACCTTC.

This rearrangement joins TRBV7-2 to TRBJ1-1; D is undetermined. The V and J ends lost 4 bases and 5 bases respectively, with 14 bases between them. The germline CDR1 and CDR2 sequences are SGHTA and FQGNSA. The CDR3 consists of 14 residues. The DNA of the CDR3 is TGTGCCAGCAGCTCGCAAGGAGTAGGTACTGAAGCTTTCTTT. The encoded protein is CASSSQGVGTEAFF.

V usage is TRBV19 and J usage is TRBJ1-5; D is undetermined. The germline V gene has CDR1 LNHDA and CDR2 SQIVND (reference sequence). This CDR3 is 16 amino acids long. V dropped 1 base and J dropped 1 base, with 11 bases sitting between them. CDR3 nucleotides: TGTGCCAGTAGTATAGGTGGCAGTTGGAGCAATCAGCCCCAGCATTTT. Residues: CASSIGGSWSNQPQHF. Looking up the rest from reference TRBV19 and TRBJ1-5 gives the full variable domain: DGGITQSPKYLFRKEGQNVTLSCEQNLNHDAMYWYRQDPGQGLRLIYYSQIVNDFQKGDIAEGYSVSREKKESFPLTVTSAQKNPTAFYLCASSIGGSWSNQPQHFGDGTRLSIL.

On this clone: This specimen includes other DNA sequences encoding the same CDR3. J is TRBJ2-2 and V is TRBV7-2; D ambiguous. Per germline, CDR1 SGHTA and CDR2 FQGNSA. Trimming removed 1 base at V and 6 bases at J, with 9 bases between. This CDR3 spans 14 amino acids. The CDR3 protein is CASSLVQVPGELFF. The CDR3 DNA is TGTGCCAGCAGCTTAGTGCAGGTCCCCGGGGAGCTGTTTTTT.

V and J are TRBV5-1 and TRBJ2-7; 9 bases are shared with TRBD1. Germline V gives CDR1 SGHRS, CDR2 YFSETQ. The length of the CDR3 is 14 residues. The junction had 5 bases not matched to a gene; V was cut back by 5 bases and J by 2 bases. DNA of the CDR3: TGCGCCAGCAGTAGAGGGACAGGGACCTACGAGCAGTACTTC. Protein sequence: CASSRGTGTYEQYF.

This chain joins TRBV5-5 and TRBJ2-1, with D uncertain. V shed 2 bases and J shed 2 bases, with 8 bases lying between them. The germline gives CDR1 SGHKS, CDR2 YYEKEE (reference sequence). CDR3 length: 14 residues. This chain's CDR3 is CASSFDWAYNEQFF. DNA of the CDR3: TGTGCCAGCAGCTTCGACTGGGCCTACAATGAGCAGTTCTTC. Based on the CDR3 plus reference TRBV5-5 and TRBJ2-1, the full variable domain is DAGVTQSPTHLIKTRGQQVTLRCSPISGHKSVSWYQQVLGQGPQFIFQYYEKEERGRGNFPDRFSARQFPNYSSELNVNALLLGDSALYLCASSFDWAYNEQFFGPGTRLTVL.

On this clone itself: A read error is possible here, since a much larger clone lies one base away. The chain joins TRBV27 to TRBJ2-2, with D unresolved. The germline CDR1 and CDR2 sequences are MNHEY and SMNVEV (reference sequence). The CDR3 loop spans 12 amino acids. The germline V and J ends were trimmed by 4 bases and 4 bases, with 4 bases remaining between them. CDR3 loop: CASSYITGELFF. For the CDR3, the DNA is TGTGCCAGCAGTTACATCACCGGGGAGCTGTTTTTT.

A note on this clone: This CDR3 is also generated by other DNA sequences in the sample. The gene calls are TRBV18 and TRBJ2-5; the D is unclear. The CDR3 is 13 residues long. Germline V gives CDR1 KGHSH, CDR2 LQKENI. V lost 0 bases and J 2 bases, leaving 4 bases between the germline ends. The CDR3 here is CASSPPVQETQYF. The CDR3 nucleotides are TGTGCCAGCTCACCACCAGTGCAAGAGACCCAGTACTTC.

The chain links TRBV15 to TRBJ2-3; D is possibly TRBD2 (5 bases). CDR3 length: 14 amino acids. The V end lost 1 base, the J end lost 2 bases, and 7 bases lay between the germline ends. Germline CDR1 and CDR2: LNHNV and YYDKDF (reference sequence). CDR3 residues: CATSRGGNTDTQYF. The CDR3 DNA sequence: TGTGCCACCAGCAGAGGAGGGAACACAGATACGCAGTATTTT.

This clone appeared a single time. J is TRBJ1-3 and V is TRBV19; TRBD1 matches at 8 bases. V shed 3 bases and J 0 bases; nucleotides not matched to a gene: 7. Looked up from germline, CDR1 is LNHDA and CDR2 is SQIVND (reference sequence). This CDR3 has 17 residues. CDR3 sequence: CASSIRTGMSSGNTIYF. The CDR3 DNA follows: TGTGCCAGTAGTATTCGGACAGGGATGAGCTCTGGAAACACCATATATTTT.

CDR3 coding DNA: TGTGCCAGCAGCTTGGGTGGGGGTGTGAACACTGAAGCTTTCTTT. It yields the protein CASSLGGGVNTEAFF. The chain is built from TRBV5-5 and TRBJ1-1; possibly TRBD1 for D (5 bases). V lost 0 bases, J lost 0 bases, and 9 bases lay in between. The germline V gene has CDR1 SGHKS and CDR2 YYEKEE (reference sequence). The CDR3 totals 15 residues.

This clone has a handful of counts. The chain is built from TRBV5-3 and TRBJ2-1; 7 nucleotides line up with TRBD2. TRBV5-3 is treated as an ORF (open reading frame) with a function not yet certain. V was pared by 10 bases and J by 9 bases, with 4 bases of the junction left unmatched. The CDR3 is 10 residues long. CDR3 bases: TGTGCCCCCCCGGGAGGTGAGCAGTTCTTC. Translated, it gives CAPPGGEQFF.

This clone is a singleton in its sample. This sequence joins TRBV7-9 and TRBJ2-7, with 7 bases that match TRBD2. J lost 2 bases, V lost 0 bases, and 10 bases had no gene match. Germline CDR1 reads SEHNR; CDR2 reads FQNEAQ (reference sequence). The CDR3 extends over 17 amino acids. The CDR3 DNA is TGTGCCAGCAGCTTAGCACCTCACGGGAGGCAAACCTACGAGCAGTACTTC. This codes for CASSLAPHGRQTYEQYF.

The chain links TRBV9 to TRBJ2-2; weak D call: TRBD2 (5 bases). Trimming shortened V by 2 bases and J by 3 bases, and 17 bases separated the two germline ends. This CDR3 spans 17 amino acids. The germline V gene encodes CDR1 SGDLS and CDR2 YYNGEE. CDR3 residues: CASSVLSVGLYTGELFF. As DNA, the CDR3 is TGTGCCAGCAGCGTCCTGAGTGTCGGACTCTACACCGGGGAGCTGTTTTTT.

V is TRBV15 and J is TRBJ2-7; 9 bases align to TRBD1. Germline V gene sequence: CDR1 LNHNV, CDR2 YYDKDF (reference sequence). After removal of 3 bases from V and 7 bases from J, the junction contained 7 bases not matched to a gene. The CDR3 spans 14 residues. The CDR3: CATSSRDRVGEQYF. For the CDR3, the DNA is TGTGCCACCAGCAGCCGGGACAGGGTGGGGGAGCAGTACTTC.

The chain uses TRBV27 and TRBJ2-1; 8 bases fit TRBD2. The CDR3 has 15 residues. The V segment lost 3 bases and the J segment 9 bases; nucleotides outside the gene matches: 10. Germline-derived CDR1 and CDR2 are MNHEY and SMNVEV (reference sequence). The CDR3 is CASSLGLVVRTEQFF. CDR3 bases: TGTGCCAGCAGTTTGGGACTAGTTGTTAGGACTGAGCAGTTCTTC.

The chain links TRBV6-1 to TRBJ2-2, with TRBD2 matching over 7 bases. Per germline, CDR1 MNHNS and CDR2 SASEGT. CDR3 length: 14 amino acids. V lost 7 bases to trimming and J lost 2 bases; unmatched junction nucleotides: 4. CDR3 nucleotide sequence: TGTGCCAGCACCCGGGGGGACAACACCGGGGAGCTGTTTTTT. This sequence encodes CASTRGDNTGELFF.

The chain is built from TRBV30 and TRBJ2-7; 8 bases are a match to TRBD2. In germline, CDR1 is GTSNPN, CDR2 SVGIG (reference sequence). Germline trimming cut 5 bases from V and 6 bases from J; bases unmatched to any gene: 3. The CDR3 length is 11 residues. In DNA form, the CDR3 reads TGTGCCTGGGGAACTAGCGGCGAGCAGTACTTC. It yields the protein CAWGTSGEQYF.